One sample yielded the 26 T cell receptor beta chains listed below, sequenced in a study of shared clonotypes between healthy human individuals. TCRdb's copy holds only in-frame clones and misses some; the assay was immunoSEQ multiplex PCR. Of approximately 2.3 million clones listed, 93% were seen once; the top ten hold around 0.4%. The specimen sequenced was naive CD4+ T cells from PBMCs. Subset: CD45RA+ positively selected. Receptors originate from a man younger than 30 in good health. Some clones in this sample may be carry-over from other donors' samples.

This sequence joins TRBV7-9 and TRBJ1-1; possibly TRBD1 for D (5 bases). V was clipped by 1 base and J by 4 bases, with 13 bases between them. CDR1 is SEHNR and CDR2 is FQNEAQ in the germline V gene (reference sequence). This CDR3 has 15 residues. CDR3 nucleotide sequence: TGTGCCAGCAGCTTAGTGGCAGGGATGAGCACTGAAGCTTTCTTT. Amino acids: CASSLVAGMSTEAFF.

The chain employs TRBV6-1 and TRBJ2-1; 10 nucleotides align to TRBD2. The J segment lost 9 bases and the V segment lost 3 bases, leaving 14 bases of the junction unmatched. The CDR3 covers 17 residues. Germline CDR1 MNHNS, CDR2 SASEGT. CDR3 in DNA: TGTGCCAGCAGTGATTGGGGCAGAGCGGGAGGGCCGACTGAGCAGTTCTTC. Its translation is CASSDWGRAGGPTEQFF.

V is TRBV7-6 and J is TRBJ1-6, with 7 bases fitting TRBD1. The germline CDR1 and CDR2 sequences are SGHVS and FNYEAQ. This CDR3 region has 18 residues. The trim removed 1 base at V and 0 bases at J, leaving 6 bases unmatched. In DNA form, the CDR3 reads TGTGCCAGCAGCTTAGAAAGGGGGCGAAGCTCCTATAATTCACCCCTCCACTTT. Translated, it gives CASSLERGRSSYNSPLHF.

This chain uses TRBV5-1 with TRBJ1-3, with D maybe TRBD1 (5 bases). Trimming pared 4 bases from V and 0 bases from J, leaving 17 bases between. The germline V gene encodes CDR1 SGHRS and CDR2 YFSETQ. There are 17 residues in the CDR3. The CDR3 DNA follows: TGCGCCAGCAGCATCGGGACGGTCTTGAGCTCTGGAAACACCATATATTTT. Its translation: CASSIGTVLSSGNTIYF.

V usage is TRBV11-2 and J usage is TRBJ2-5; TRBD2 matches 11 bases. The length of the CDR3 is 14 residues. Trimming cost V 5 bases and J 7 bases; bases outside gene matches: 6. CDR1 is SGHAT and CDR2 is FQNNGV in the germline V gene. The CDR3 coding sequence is TGTGCCAGCAGCACTACTAGCGGGAGCGGGACCCAGTACTTC. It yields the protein CASSTTSGSGTQYF.

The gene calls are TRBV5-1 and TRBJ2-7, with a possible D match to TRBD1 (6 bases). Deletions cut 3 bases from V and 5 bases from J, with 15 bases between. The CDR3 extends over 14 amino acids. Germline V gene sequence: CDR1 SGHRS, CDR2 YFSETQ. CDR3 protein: CASSSSTGMNEQYF. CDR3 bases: TGCGCCAGCAGCTCCTCAACAGGGATGAACGAGCAGTACTTC.

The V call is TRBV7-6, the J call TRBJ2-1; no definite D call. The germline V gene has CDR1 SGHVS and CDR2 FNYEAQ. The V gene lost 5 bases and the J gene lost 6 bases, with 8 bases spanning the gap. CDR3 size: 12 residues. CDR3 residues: CASSLLSNEQFF. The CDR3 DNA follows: TGTGCCAGCAGCCTTTTGTCCAATGAGCAGTTCTTC.

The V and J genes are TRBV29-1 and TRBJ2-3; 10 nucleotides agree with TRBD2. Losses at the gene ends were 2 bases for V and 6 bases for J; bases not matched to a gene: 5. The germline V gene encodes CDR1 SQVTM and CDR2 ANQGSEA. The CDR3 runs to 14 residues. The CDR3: CSVELAGVPDTQYF. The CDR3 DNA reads TGCAGCGTTGAACTAGCGGGAGTACCCGATACGCAGTATTTT.

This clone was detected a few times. The CDR3 DNA reads as TGTGCCAGCAGCTTAGGGCAGGGGCATACCTACGAGCAGTACTTC. Amino acid sequence: CASSLGQGHTYEQYF. The rearrangement uses TRBV11-3 and TRBJ2-7; tentatively, D is TRBD1 (6 bases). Germline CDR1 reads SGHNT; CDR2 reads YENEEA. This CDR3 contains 15 residues. V was shortened by 1 base and J by 2 bases, with 12 bases between the two germline ends.

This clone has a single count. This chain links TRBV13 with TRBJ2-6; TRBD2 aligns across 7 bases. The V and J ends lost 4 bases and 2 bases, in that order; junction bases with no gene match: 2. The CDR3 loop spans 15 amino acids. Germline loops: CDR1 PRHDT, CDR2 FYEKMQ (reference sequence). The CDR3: CASSSSGAGANVLTF. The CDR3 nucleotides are TGTGCCAGCAGCTCCAGCGGGGCTGGGGCCAACGTCCTGACTTTC.

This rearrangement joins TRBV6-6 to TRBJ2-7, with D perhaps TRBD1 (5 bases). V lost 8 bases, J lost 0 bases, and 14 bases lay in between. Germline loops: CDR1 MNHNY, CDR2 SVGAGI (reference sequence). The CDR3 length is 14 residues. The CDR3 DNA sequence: TGTGCCAGCCGAAAACAGGAGTCCTCCTACGAGCAGTACTTC. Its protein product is CASRKQESSYEQYF.

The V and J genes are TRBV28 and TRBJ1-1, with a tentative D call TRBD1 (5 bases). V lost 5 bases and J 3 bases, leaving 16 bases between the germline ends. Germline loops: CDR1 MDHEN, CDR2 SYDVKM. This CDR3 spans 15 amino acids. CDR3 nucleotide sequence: TGTGCCAGCAGTACCAGGGTGGATAGGGACACTGAAGCTTTCTTT. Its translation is CASSTRVDRDTEAFF. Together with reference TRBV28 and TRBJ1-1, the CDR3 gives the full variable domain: DVKVTQSSRYLVKRTGEKVFLECVQDMDHENMFWYRQDPGLGLRLIYFSYDVKMKEKGDIPEGYSVSREKKERFSLILESASTNQTSMYLCASSTRVDRDTEAFFGQGTRLTVV.

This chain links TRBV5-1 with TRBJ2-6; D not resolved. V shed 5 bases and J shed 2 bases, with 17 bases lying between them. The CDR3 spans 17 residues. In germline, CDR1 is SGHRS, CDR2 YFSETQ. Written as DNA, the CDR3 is TGCGCCAGCAGACCCGACTCATTTTTAGCTGGGGCCAACGTCCTGACTTTC. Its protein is CASRPDSFLAGANVLTF.

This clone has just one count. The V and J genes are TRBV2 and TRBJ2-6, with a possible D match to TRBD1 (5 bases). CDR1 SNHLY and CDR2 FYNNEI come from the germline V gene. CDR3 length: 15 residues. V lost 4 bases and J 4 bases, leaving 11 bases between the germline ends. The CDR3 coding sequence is TGTGCCAGCAGTGGGGCTAACAGGGGGGCCAACGTCCTGACTTTC. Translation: CASSGANRGANVLTF.

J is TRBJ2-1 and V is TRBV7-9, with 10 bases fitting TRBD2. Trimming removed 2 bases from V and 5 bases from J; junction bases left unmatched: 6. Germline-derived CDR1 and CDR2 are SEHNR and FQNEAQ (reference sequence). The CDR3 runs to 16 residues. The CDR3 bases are TGTGCCAGCAGCTTATCGCTAGCGGGGGCCCACAATGAGCAGTTCTTC. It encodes CASSLSLAGAHNEQFF.

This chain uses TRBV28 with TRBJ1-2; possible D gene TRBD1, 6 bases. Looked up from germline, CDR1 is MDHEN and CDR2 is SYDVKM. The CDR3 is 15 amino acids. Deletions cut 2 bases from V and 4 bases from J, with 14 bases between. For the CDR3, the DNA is TGTGCCAGCAGTTTACTGGGGGGCAGCCTCTATGGCTACACCTTC. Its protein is CASSLLGGSLYGYTF.

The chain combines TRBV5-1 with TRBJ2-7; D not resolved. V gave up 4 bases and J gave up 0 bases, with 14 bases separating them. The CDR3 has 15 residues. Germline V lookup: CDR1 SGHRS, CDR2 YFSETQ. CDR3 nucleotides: TGCGCCAGCAGCCCCCGACGCAGTGCCTCCTACGAGCAGTACTTC. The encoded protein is CASSPRRSASYEQYF. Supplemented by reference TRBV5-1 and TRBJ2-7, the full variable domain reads KAGVTQTPRYLIKTRGQQVTLSCSPISGHRSVSWYQQTPGQGLQFLFEYFSETQRNKGNFPGRFSGRQFSNSRSEMNVSTLELGDSALYLCASSPRRSASYEQYFGPGTRLTVT.

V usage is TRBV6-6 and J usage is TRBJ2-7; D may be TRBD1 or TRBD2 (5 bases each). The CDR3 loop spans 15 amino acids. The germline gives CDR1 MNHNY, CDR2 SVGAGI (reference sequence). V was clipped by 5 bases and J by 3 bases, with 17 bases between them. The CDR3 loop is CASSDPGTPFYEQYF. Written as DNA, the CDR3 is TGTGCCAGCAGTGACCCAGGGACCCCCTTCTACGAGCAGTACTTC.

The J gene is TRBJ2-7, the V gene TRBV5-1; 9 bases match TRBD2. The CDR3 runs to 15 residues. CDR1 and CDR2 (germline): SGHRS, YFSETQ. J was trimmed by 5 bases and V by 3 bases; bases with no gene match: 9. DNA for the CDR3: TGCGCCAGCAGCTGGGGGGTGGTAGCGGGAGACGAGCAGTACTTC. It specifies CASSWGVVAGDEQYF.

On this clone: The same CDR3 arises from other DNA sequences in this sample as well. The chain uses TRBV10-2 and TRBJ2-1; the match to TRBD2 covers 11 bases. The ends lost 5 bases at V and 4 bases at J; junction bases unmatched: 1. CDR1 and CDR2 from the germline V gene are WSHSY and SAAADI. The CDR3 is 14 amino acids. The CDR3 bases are TGCGCCAGCAGTCGGACTAGCGGGTACAATGAGCAGTTCTTC. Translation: CASSRTSGYNEQFF.

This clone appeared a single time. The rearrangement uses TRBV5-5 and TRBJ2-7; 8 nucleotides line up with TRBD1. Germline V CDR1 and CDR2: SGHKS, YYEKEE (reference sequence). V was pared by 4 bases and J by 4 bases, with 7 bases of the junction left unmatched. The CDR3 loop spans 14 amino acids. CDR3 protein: CASSIGQGYYEQYF. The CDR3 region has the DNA TGTGCCAGCAGCATAGGACAGGGATATTACGAGCAGTACTTC.

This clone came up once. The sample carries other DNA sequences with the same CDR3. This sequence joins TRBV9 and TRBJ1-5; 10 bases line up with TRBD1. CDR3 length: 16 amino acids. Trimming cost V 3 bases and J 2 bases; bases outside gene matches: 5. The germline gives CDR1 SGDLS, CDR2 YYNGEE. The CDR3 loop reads CASSAGQGGRNQPQHF. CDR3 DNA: TGTGCCAGCAGCGCCGGACAGGGGGGTCGCAATCAGCCCCAGCATTTT.

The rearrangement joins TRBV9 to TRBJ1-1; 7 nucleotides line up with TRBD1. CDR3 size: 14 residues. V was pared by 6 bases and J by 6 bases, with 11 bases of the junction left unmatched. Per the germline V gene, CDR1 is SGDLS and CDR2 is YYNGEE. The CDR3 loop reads CASTPRGTDAEAFF. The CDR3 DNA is TGTGCCAGCACCCCCCGGGGGACAGATGCTGAAGCTTTCTTT. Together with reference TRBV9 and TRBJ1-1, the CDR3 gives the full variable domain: DSGVTQTPKHLITATGQRVTLRCSPRSGDLSVYWYQQSLDQGLQFLIQYYNGEERAKGNILERFSAQQFPDLHSELNLSSLELGDSALYFCASTPRGTDAEAFFGQGTRLTVV.

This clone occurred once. The CDR3 DNA sequence: TGTGCCAGCAGCGGACTAGCGGGAAAAAAACACCAGCAGTTCTTC. Protein: CASSGLAGKKHQQFF. The chain recombines TRBV27 with TRBJ2-1; 12 bases are a match to TRBD2. There are 15 residues in the CDR3. The germline CDR1 and CDR2 sequences are MNHEY and SMNVEV (reference sequence). V shed 6 bases, J shed 11 bases, and the junction held 11 bases outside the gene matches.

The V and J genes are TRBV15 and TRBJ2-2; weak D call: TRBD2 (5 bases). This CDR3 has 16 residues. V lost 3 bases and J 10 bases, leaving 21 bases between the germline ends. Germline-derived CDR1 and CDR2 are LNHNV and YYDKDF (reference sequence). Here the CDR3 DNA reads TGTGCCACCAGCAGGTCTCTAGCCCGTGATTCCGAGGAGCTGTTTTTT. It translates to CATSRSLARDSEELFF.

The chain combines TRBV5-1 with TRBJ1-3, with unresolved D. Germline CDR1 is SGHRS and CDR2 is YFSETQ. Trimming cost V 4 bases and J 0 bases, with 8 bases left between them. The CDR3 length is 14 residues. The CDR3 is CASSDRSSGNTIYF. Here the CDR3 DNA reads TGCGCCAGCAGCGACCGGAGCTCTGGAAACACCATATATTTT.